The 15 T cell receptor beta chains given below trace back to one sample, sequenced in a study of cytomegalovirus exposure and HLA in healthy donors. PCR employed 60 Vbeta and 13 Jbeta primers. Data came from immunoSEQ multiplex PCR; TCRdb stores just in-frame clones and leaves some out. There are roughly 150,000 clones in the sample; around four fifths occur only once, and 1.3% lies in the top ten. Sequencing input: PBMCs. The receptors were sampled from a man younger than 40 in good health and CMV-seronegative.

This chain joins TRBV7-2 and TRBJ1-2, with D uncertain. This CDR3 has 12 amino acids. V was cut by 3 bases and J by 2 bases, with 4 bases left in between. Germline CDR1 SGHTA, CDR2 FQGNSA. The CDR3 is CASSLTNYGYTF. DNA of the CDR3: TGTGCCAGCAGCTTGACAAACTATGGCTACACCTTC.

The table lists this clone with a few counts. CDR3 region: CASTSTGGHTEAFF. The DNA of the CDR3 is TGCGCCAGCACCTCGACAGGGGGGCACACTGAAGCTTTCTTT. This chain uses TRBV5-1 with TRBJ1-1, with TRBD1 matching over 9 bases. This CDR3 is built from 14 residues. Looked up from germline, CDR1 is SGHRS and CDR2 is YFSETQ. V lost 6 bases, J lost 3 bases, and 6 bases stayed unmatched.

This chain uses TRBV5-1 with TRBJ1-2; TRBD1 might be the D (6 bases). This CDR3 spans 15 amino acids. Per the germline V gene, CDR1 is SGHRS and CDR2 is YFSETQ. Trimming shortened V by 0 bases and J by 4 bases, and 13 bases separated the two germline ends. CDR3 nucleotide sequence: TGCGCCAGCAGCTTGGCCCAAACAGGGTTCTATGGCTACACCTTC. Protein: CASSLAQTGFYGYTF.

The J gene is TRBJ2-6, the V gene TRBV2; 15 nucleotides align to TRBD2. Germline lookup yields CDR1 SNHLY and CDR2 FYNNEI. The CDR3 loop spans 17 amino acids. V gave up 8 bases and J gave up 3 bases; unmatched junction bases: 5. This chain's CDR3 is CASLGTSGRHGANVLTF. As DNA, the CDR3 is TGTGCCAGCCTCGGGACTAGCGGGAGGCATGGGGCCAACGTCCTGACTTTC.

The gene calls are TRBV2 and TRBJ2-1, with D hard to call. The CDR3 contains 11 residues. Germline CDR1 is SNHLY and CDR2 is FYNNEI. V gave up 7 bases and J gave up 6 bases, with 7 bases separating them. Here the CDR3 reads CASNYVNEQFF. CDR3 DNA: TGTGCCAGCAACTATGTCAATGAGCAGTTCTTC.

The rearrangement links TRBV11-2 to TRBJ2-1; D might be TRBD2 (6 bases). The CDR3 is 15 residues long. Per the germline V gene, CDR1 is SGHAT and CDR2 is FQNNGV. The V end was cut by 6 bases, the J end by 2 bases, with 14 bases between. CDR3 nucleotide sequence: TGTGCCAGCAGTCCTAGCACTAGCACCTACAATGAGCAGTTCTTC. Protein sequence: CASSPSTSTYNEQFF.

The V call is TRBV6-1, the J call TRBJ1-2; 7 positions agree with TRBD1. Trimming at V came to 6 bases and at J to 8 bases, leaving 9 bases not matched to a gene. The CDR3 sequence is 13 residues long. The germline V gene has CDR1 MNHNS and CDR2 SASEGT. CDR3 residues: CASRPDRVWGYTF. The CDR3 DNA sequence: TGTGCCAGCAGACCCGACAGGGTTTGGGGCTACACCTTC.

The chain couples TRBV5-1 to TRBJ2-2, with 7 bases lining up with TRBD1. The CDR3 is made up of 15 amino acids. The ends lost 4 bases at V and 6 bases at J; junction bases unmatched: 9. Germline V lookup: CDR1 SGHRS, CDR2 YFSETQ. The CDR3 nucleotides are TGCGCCAGCAGCGTCACCAGGCAGGGGGCCGGGGAGCTGTTTTTT. Protein sequence: CASSVTRQGAGELFF. The whole variable domain, remainder taken from reference TRBV5-1 and TRBJ2-2, is KAGVTQTPRYLIKTRGQQVTLSCSPISGHRSVSWYQQTPGQGLQFLFEYFSETQRNKGNFPGRFSGRQFSNSRSEMNVSTLELGDSALYLCASSVTRQGAGELFFGEGSRLTVL.

The rearrangement joins TRBV7-2 to TRBJ2-7, with D possibly matching TRBD1 (5 bases). From germline, CDR1 is SGHTA and CDR2 FQGNSA. V lost 1 base, J lost 5 bases, and 12 bases lay in between. The CDR3 loop spans 14 amino acids. The CDR3 DNA sequence: TGTGCCAGCAGCTTAGATGGGGCAAGCCACGAGCAGTACTTC. Translated: CASSLDGASHEQYF.

The rearrangement uses TRBV5-4 and TRBJ2-1; 7 positions agree with TRBD2. Germline values: CDR1 SGHNT, CDR2 YYREEE (reference sequence). J gave up 12 bases and V 3 bases, and 15 bases lay outside the gene matches. The CDR3 is 15 residues long. CDR3 coding DNA: TGTGCCAGCAGCTCGGCGACTAGCAACGGAGTACGGCAGTTCTTC. Translating it yields CASSSATSNGVRQFF. Supplemented by reference TRBV5-4 and TRBJ2-1, the full variable domain reads ETGVTQSPTHLIKTRGQQVTLRCSSQSGHNTVSWYQQALGQGPQFIFQYYREEENGRGNFPPRFSGLQFPNYSSELNVNALELDDSALYLCASSSATSNGVRQFFGPGTRLTVL.

Worth noting for this clone: One junction end does not reproduce the germline sequence, and a read error may be involved. CDR3 in DNA: TGTGCCAGCAGCCCCAGGACTAGCAGAGATACGCAGTATTTT. This translates into CASSPRTSRDTQYF. The gene calls are TRBV4-2 and TRBJ2-3; 8 bases align to TRBD2. Germline assignment: CDR1 LGHNA and CDR2 YNFKEQ. This CDR3 is 14 amino acids long.

This clone was found once. This chain links TRBV5-1 with TRBJ1-2; possibly TRBD1 for D (5 bases). Deletions cut 2 bases from V and 8 bases from J, with 10 bases between. In germline, CDR1 is SGHRS, CDR2 YFSETQ. The CDR3 consists of 12 residues. The CDR3 DNA reads as TGCGCCAGCAGCTTCTCCGGGGGGGGCTACACCTTC. Translating gives CASSFSGGGYTF.

The chain is built from TRBV6-5 and TRBJ1-1; no clear D gene. V shed 2 bases and J shed 5 bases, with 12 bases lying between them. This CDR3 has 14 residues. Germline V lookup: CDR1 MNHEY, CDR2 SVGAGI. The CDR3: CASSYGDEGTEAFF. CDR3 nucleotides: TGTGCCAGCAGTTACGGGGATGAGGGAACTGAAGCTTTCTTT.

The V call is TRBV6-5, the J call TRBJ2-7; unclear D gene. Trimming cost V 8 bases and J 2 bases, with 19 bases left between them. The CDR3 sequence is 15 residues long. CDR1 is MNHEY, CDR2 SVGAGI, per germline. The CDR3 DNA is TGTGCCAGCTCCCAAAGCGTCGCGACGGCCTACGAGCAGTACTTC. Translating it yields CASSQSVATAYEQYF.

The CDR3 bases are TGCGCCAGCAGCTTGAATTCCTACAGTACTGGAAACACCATATATTTT. This sequence encodes CASSLNSYSTGNTIYF. The chain is built from TRBV5-1 and TRBJ1-3; D remains ambiguous. The germline V and J ends were trimmed by 1 base and 2 bases, with 13 bases remaining between them. CDR1 and CDR2 from the germline V gene are SGHRS and YFSETQ. This CDR3 has 16 amino acids. The full variable domain, completed using reference TRBV5-1 and TRBJ1-3, is KAGVTQTPRYLIKTRGQQVTLSCSPISGHRSVSWYQQTPGQGLQFLFEYFSETQRNKGNFPGRFSGRQFSNSRSEMNVSTLELGDSALYLCASSLNSYSTGNTIYFGEGSWLTVV.